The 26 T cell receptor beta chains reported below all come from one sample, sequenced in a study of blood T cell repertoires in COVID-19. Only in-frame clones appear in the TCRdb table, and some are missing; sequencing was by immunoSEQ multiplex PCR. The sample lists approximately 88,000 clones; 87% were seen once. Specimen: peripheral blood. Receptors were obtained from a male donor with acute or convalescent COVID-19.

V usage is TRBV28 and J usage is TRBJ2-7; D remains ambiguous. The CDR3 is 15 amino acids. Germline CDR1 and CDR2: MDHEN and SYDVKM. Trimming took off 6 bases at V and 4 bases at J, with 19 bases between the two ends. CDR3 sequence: CASSLPTHSGYEQYF. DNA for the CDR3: TGTGCCAGCAGCCTCCCGACCCACTCCGGGTACGAGCAGTACTTC.

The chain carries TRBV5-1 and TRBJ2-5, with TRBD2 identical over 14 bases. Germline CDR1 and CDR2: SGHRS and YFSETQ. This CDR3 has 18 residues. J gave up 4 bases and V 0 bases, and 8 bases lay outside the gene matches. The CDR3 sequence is CASSLAAGTSGGGETQYF. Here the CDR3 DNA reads TGCGCCAGCAGCTTGGCCGCCGGGACTAGCGGGGGAGGAGAGACCCAGTACTTC.

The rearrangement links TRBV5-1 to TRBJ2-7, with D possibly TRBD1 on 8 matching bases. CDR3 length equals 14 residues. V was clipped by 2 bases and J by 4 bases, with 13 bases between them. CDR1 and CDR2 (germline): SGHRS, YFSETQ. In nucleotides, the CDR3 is TGCGCCAGCAGCTTACAGGGGGAGGGTTACGAGCAGTACTTC. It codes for CASSLQGEGYEQYF.

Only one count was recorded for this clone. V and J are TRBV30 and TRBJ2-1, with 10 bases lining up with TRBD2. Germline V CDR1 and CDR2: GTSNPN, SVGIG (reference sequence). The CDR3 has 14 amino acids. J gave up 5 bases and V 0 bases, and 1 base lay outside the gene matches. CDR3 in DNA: TGTGCCTGGAGTGTTAGCGGGGGGAACAATGAGCAGTTCTTC. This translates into CAWSVSGGNNEQFF. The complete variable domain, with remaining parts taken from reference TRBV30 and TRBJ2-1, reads SQTIHQWPATLVQPVGSPLSLECTVEGTSNPNLYWYRQAAGRGLQLLFYSVGIGQISSEVPQNLSASRPQDRQFILSSKKLLLSDSGFYLCAWSVSGGNNEQFFGPGTRLTVL.

The CDR3 sequence is CASSPFGQAYEQYF. DNA for the CDR3: TGTGCCAGCTCACCTTTCGGACAAGCCTACGAGCAGTACTTC. V is TRBV18 and J is TRBJ2-7; possible D gene TRBD1, 5 bases. This CDR3 is 14 amino acids long. Germline V lookup: CDR1 KGHSH, CDR2 LQKENI. The V end lost 3 bases, the J end lost 2 bases, and 11 bases lay between the germline ends.

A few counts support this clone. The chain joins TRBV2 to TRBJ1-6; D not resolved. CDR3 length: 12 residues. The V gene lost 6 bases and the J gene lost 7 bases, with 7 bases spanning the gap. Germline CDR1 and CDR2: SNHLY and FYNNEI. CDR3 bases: TGTGCCAGCAGGACACTCAATTCACCCCTCCACTTT. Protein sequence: CASRTLNSPLHF.

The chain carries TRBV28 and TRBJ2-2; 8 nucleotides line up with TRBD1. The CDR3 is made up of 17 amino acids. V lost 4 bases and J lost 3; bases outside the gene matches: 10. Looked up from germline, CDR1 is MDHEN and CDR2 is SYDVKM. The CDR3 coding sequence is TGTGCCAGCAGTTCCGCCGGACAGGGAGCCGACACCGGGGAGCTGTTTTTT. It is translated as CASSSAGQGADTGELFF. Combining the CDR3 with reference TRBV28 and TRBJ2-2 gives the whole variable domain DVKVTQSSRYLVKRTGEKVFLECVQDMDHENMFWYRQDPGLGLRLIYFSYDVKMKEKGDIPEGYSVSREKKERFSLILESASTNQTSMYLCASSSAGQGADTGELFFGEGSRLTVL.

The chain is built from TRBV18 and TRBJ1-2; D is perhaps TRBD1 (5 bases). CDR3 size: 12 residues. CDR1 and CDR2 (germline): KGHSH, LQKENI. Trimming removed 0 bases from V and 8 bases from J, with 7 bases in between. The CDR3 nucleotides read TGTGCCAGCTCACCACCGGGGGGAGGCTACACCTTC. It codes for CASSPPGGGYTF.

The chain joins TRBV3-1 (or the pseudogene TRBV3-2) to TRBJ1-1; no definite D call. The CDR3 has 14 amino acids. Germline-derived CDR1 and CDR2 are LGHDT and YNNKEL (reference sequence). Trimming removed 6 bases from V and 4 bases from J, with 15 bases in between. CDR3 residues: CASSYRRGSTEAFF. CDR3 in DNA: TGTGCCAGCAGTTACAGAAGAGGGAGCACTGAAGCTTTCTTT.

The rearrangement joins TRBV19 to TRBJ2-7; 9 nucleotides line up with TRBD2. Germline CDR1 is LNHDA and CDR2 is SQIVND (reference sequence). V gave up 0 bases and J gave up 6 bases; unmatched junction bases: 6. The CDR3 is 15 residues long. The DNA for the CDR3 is TGTGCCAGTAGTATAGATCCAGCGGGGGGAGTCGAGCAGTACTTC. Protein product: CASSIDPAGGVEQYF.

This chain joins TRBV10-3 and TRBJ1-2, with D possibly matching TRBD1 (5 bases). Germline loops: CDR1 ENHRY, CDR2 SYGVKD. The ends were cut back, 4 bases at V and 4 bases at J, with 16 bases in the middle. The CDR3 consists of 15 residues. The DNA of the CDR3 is TGTGCCATCAGTGGGGGAGGGGTAAGAAGCTATGGCTACACCTTC. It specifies CAISGGGVRSYGYTF.

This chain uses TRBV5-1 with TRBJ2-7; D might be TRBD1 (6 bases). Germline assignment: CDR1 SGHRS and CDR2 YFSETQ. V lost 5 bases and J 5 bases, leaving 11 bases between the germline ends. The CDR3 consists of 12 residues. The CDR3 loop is CASSPQGNEQYF. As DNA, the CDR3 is TGCGCCAGCAGTCCACAGGGTAACGAGCAGTACTTC.

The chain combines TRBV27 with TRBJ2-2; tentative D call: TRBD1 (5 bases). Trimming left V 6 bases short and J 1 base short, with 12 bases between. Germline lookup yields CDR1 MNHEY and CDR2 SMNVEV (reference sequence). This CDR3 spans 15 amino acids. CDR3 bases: TGTGCCAGCAGAAAAGGGGCTTTGAACACCGGGGAGCTGTTTTTT. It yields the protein CASRKGALNTGELFF.

CDR3 residues: CASSLSLAGNTIYF. DNA for the CDR3: TGCGCCAGCAGCTTGTCTTTAGCTGGAAACACCATATATTTT. The V gene is TRBV5-1, the J gene TRBJ1-3, with D unclear. The CDR3 length is 14 residues. The ends were cut back, 1 base at V and 2 bases at J, with 7 bases in the middle. Germline lookup yields CDR1 SGHRS and CDR2 YFSETQ.

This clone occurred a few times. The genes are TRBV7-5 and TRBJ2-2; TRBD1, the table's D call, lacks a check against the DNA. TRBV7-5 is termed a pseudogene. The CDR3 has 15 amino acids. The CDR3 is CARSARVEGTGELFF. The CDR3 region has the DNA TGTGCCAGAAGCGCCAGGGTCGAAGGCACCGGGGAGCTGTTTTTT.

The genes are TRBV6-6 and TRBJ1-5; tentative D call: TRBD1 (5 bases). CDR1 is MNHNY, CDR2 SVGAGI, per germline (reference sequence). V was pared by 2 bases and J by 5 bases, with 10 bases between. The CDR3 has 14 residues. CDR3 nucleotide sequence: TGTGCCAGCAGTTACGGGGGGGATGATCAGCCCCAGCATTTT. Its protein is CASSYGGDDQPQHF.

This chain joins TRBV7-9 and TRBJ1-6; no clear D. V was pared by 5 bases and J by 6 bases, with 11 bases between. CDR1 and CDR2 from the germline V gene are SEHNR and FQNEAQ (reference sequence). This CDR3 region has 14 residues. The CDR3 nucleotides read TGTGCCAGCAGCCCAGGCGGGGTTAATTCACCCCTCCACTTT. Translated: CASSPGGVNSPLHF.

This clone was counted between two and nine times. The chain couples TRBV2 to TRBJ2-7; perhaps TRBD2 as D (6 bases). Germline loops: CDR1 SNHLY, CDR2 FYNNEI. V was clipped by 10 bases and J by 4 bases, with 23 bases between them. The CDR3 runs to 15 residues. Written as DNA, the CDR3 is TGTGCCACAAGCGGCGGGGCCCCATTTTTTTACGAGCAGTACTTC. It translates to CATSGGAPFFYEQYF. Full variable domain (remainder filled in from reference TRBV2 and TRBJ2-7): EPEVTQTPSHQVTQMGQEVILRCVPISNHLYFYWYRQILGQKVEFLVSFYNNEISEKSEIFDDQFSVERPDGSNFTLKIRSTKLEDSAMYFCATSGGAPFFYEQYFGPGTRLTVT.

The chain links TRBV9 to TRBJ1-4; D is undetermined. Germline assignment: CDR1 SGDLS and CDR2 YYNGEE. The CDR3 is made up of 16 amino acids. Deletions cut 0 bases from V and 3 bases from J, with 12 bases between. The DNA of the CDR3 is TGTGCCAGCAGCGTAGATCCTAATAGAGCTAATGAAAAACTGTTTTTT. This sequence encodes CASSVDPNRANEKLFF. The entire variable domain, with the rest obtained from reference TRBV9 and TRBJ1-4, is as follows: DSGVTQTPKHLITATGQRVTLRCSPRSGDLSVYWYQQSLDQGLQFLIQYYNGEERAKGNILERFSAQQFPDLHSELNLSSLELGDSALYFCASSVDPNRANEKLFFGSGTQLSVL.

The CDR3 sequence: CASRQGRNEKLFF. The CDR3 DNA follows: TGTGCCAGCAGACAGGGAAGAAATGAAAAACTGTTTTTT. The V and J genes are TRBV25-1 and TRBJ1-4; D might be TRBD1 (6 bases). Germline V gene sequence: CDR1 MGHDK, CDR2 SYGVNS. This CDR3 has 13 amino acids. The V and J ends lost 6 bases and 5 bases respectively, with 10 bases between them.

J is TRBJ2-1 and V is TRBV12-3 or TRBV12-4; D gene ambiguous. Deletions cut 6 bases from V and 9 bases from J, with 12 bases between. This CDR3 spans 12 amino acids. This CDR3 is CASSPLDLEQFF. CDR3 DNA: TGTGCCAGCAGCCCCCTAGATCTTGAGCAGTTCTTC.

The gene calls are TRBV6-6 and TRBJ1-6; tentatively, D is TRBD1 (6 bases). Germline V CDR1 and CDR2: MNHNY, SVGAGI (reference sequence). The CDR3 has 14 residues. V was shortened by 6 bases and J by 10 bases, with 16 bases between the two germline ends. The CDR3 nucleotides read TGTGCCAGCAGCGACAGGACCCTTGGGTCACCCCTCCACTTT. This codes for CASSDRTLGSPLHF.

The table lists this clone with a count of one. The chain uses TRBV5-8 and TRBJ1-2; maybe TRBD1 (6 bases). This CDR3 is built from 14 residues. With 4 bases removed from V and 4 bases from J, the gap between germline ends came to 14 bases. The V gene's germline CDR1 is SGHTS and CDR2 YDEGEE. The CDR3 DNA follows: TGTGCCAGCAGCATCAGGGGTGTGGGCTATGGCTACACCTTC. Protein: CASSIRGVGYGYTF.

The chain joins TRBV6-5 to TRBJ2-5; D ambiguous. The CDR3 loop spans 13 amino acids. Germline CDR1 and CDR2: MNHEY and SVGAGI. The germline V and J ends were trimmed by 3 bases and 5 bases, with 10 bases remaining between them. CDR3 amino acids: CASSYPPGETQYF. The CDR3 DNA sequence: TGTGCCAGCAGTTATCCCCCCGGGGAGACCCAGTACTTC.

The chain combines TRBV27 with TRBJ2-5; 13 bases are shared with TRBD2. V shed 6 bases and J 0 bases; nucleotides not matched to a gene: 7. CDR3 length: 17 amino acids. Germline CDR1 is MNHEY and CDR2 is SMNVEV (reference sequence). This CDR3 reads CASRRTSGGIYQETQYF. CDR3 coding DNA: TGTGCCAGCAGGAGGACTAGCGGGGGAATATACCAAGAGACCCAGTACTTC.

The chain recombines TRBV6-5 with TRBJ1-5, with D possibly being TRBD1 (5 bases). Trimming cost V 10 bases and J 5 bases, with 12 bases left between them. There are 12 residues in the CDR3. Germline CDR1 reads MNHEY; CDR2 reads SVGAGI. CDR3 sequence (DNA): TGTGCCACTTCGACGACAGATCAGCCCCAGCATTTT. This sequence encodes CATSTTDQPQHF.